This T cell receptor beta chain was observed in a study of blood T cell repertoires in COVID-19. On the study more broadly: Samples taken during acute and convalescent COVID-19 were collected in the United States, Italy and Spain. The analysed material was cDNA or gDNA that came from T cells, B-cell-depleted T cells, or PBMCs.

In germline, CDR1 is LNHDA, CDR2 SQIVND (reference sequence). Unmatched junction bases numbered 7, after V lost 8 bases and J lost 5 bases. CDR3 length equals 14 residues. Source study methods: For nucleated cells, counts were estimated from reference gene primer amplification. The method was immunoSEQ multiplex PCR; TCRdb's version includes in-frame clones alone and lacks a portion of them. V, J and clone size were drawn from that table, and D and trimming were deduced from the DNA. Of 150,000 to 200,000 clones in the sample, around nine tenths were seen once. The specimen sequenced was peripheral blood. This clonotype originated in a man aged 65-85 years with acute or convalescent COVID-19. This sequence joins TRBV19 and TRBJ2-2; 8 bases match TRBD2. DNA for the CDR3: TGTGCCAGTTTCACTAGCGGAGCTACCGGGGAGCTGTTTTTT. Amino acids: CASFTSGATGELFF.